This record concerns one T cell receptor beta chain sequence. From germline, CDR1 is SGDLS and CDR2 YYNGEE. V was pared by 3 bases and J by 0 bases, with 10 bases between. The CDR3 contains 15 residues. This sample was taken from a study of blood T cell repertoires in COVID-19. Study overall: Both acute and convalescent COVID-19 samples were obtained from the United States, Italy and Spain.

In the study's own analysis: The assay estimated nucleated cells by amplifying reference gene primers. Repertoires were generated with immunoSEQ multiplex PCR, while TCRdb's copy carries only in-frame clones and drops some. That table furnishes V, J and clone size, whereas the DNA furnished D and trimming. The table has roughly 120,000 clones, about four fifths seen once; the top ten hold under 9.5%. The source of this sequence is a woman aged 40 to 50 with acute or convalescent COVID-19. Sequenced input: peripheral blood. The V call is TRBV9, the J call TRBJ2-1; D is ambiguous. The CDR3 region has the DNA TGTGCCAGCAGCGAATATCTGAGCTCCTACAATGAGCAGTTCTTC. Encoded protein: CASSEYLSSYNEQFF.